Each of the 30 T cell receptor beta chains below was sequenced from the same sample in a study of OX40 agonist ivuxolimab in advanced cancers. Receptors were amplified or captured by the immunoSEQ multiplex PCR assay. Held by TCRdb, this immuneACCESS table contains in-frame sequences only and omits some clones. Under half of the omission traces to an unresolved V gene where checked; the cause of the rest is unknown. Present in this sample are 33,000 or so clones, just under 80% of which were seen just once. The top ten clones comprise around 13% of the sample. This specimen was CD4+ or CD8+ T cells sorted from blood, taken in a trial of the OX40 agonist ivuxolimab. The receptors derive from an adult with an advanced solid tumor such as melanoma, head and neck, liver or kidney cancer.

The V gene is TRBV6-1, the J gene TRBJ2-1; D may be TRBD2 (5 bases). This CDR3 comprises 17 residues. The V gene's germline CDR1 is MNHNS and CDR2 SASEGT. Trimming took off 1 base at V and 2 bases at J, with 15 bases between the two ends. For the CDR3, the DNA is TGTGCCAGCAGTGAAGTCGCGGCGGGTAGTGCCTACAATGAGCAGTTCTTC. It is translated as CASSEVAAGSAYNEQFF.

This clone appeared a few times. The V and J genes are TRBV7-3 and TRBJ2-1; D possibly corresponds to TRBD1 (5 bases). Germline CDR1 is SGHTA and CDR2 is FQGTGA. The V end was cut by 1 base, the J end by 2 bases, with 12 bases between. The length of the CDR3 is 16 residues. The CDR3, as DNA: TGTGCCAGCAGCTTAATTATAGGGGCTACCTACAATGAGCAGTTCTTC. Its protein product is CASSLIIGATYNEQFF.

This chain joins TRBV5-1 and TRBJ2-1; 11 bases match TRBD1. J was trimmed by 6 bases and V by 4 bases; bases with no gene match: 6. The CDR3 sequence is 15 residues long. Germline-derived CDR1 and CDR2 are SGHRS and YFSETQ. The CDR3: CASSTPGTGGNEQFF. DNA of the CDR3: TGCGCCAGCAGCACGCCCGGGACAGGGGGCAATGAGCAGTTCTTC.

V gene TRBV7-2 combines with J gene TRBJ1-6; no clear D gene. The CDR3 has 16 amino acids. V shed 1 base and J shed 3 bases, with 10 bases lying between them. Germline V lookup: CDR1 SGHTA, CDR2 FQGNSA. The CDR3 loop is CASSLDRAIYNSPLHF. The CDR3 DNA reads as TGTGCCAGCAGCTTAGATAGGGCCATCTATAATTCACCCCTCCACTTT.

The chain joins TRBV18 to TRBJ2-3; D is uncertain. The V gene's germline CDR1 is KGHSH and CDR2 LQKENI. The CDR3 loop spans 14 amino acids. Trimming removed 3 bases at V and 0 bases at J, with 7 bases between. CDR3 amino acids: CASSPFRSTDTQYF. The CDR3 nucleotides read TGTGCCAGCTCACCTTTCAGAAGCACAGATACGCAGTATTTT.

This clone showed up just once. The chain employs TRBV19 and TRBJ2-7, with 11 nucleotides matching TRBD2. Germline loops: CDR1 LNHDA, CDR2 SQIVND (reference sequence). The ends lost 4 bases at V and 7 bases at J; junction bases unmatched: 12. CDR3 size: 16 residues. The CDR3 region is CASSKALSGRAGEQYF. For the CDR3, the DNA is TGTGCCAGTAGTAAAGCCCTTAGCGGGAGGGCCGGAGAGCAGTACTTC.

This clone has only a few counts. V usage is TRBV7-2 and J usage is TRBJ1-5; the D gene is possibly TRBD1 (5 bases). Trimming took 5 bases from V and 2 from J, leaving 10 bases between them. Germline V gene data show CDR1 as SGHTA and CDR2 as FQGNSA. The CDR3 has 14 residues. The CDR3, as DNA: TGTGCCAGCAGCCGGGACGGGGGCAATCAGCCCCAGCATTTT. This sequence encodes CASSRDGGNQPQHF. Based on the CDR3 plus reference TRBV7-2 and TRBJ1-5, the full variable domain is GAGVSQSPSNKVTEKGKDVELRCDPISGHTALYWYRQSLGQGLEFLIYFQGNSAPDKSGLPSDRFSAERTGGSVSTLTIQRTQQEDSAVYLCASSRDGGNQPQHFGDGTRLSIL.

The chain joins TRBV5-4 to TRBJ1-2; 8 bases line up with TRBD1. Per germline, CDR1 SGHNT and CDR2 YYREEE (reference sequence). The V segment lost 0 bases and the J segment 1 base; nucleotides outside the gene matches: 8. This CDR3 contains 17 residues. The CDR3 reads CASSLATLTGVNYGYTF. CDR3 sequence (DNA): TGTGCCAGCAGCTTGGCTACATTGACAGGGGTTAACTATGGCTACACCTTC.

The chain couples TRBV5-1 to TRBJ1-5; D call uncertain. The V end lost 2 bases, the J end lost 0 bases, and 3 bases lay between the germline ends. Germline CDR1 and CDR2: SGHRS and YFSETQ. The CDR3 length is 13 residues. The CDR3 nucleotides read TGCGCCAGCAGCTTCGATAGCAATCAGCCCCAGCATTTT. Residues: CASSFDSNQPQHF.

The V call is TRBV6-1, the J call TRBJ2-1; 12 bases map to TRBD2. V trimming: 1 base; J trimming: 4 bases; junction bases outside the gene matches: 8. The germline V gene has CDR1 MNHNS and CDR2 SASEGT. There are 18 residues in the CDR3. The CDR3 DNA reads TGTGCCAGCAGTGAAGAAGGGCTAGCGGGGGGGCGTTACAATGAGCAGTTCTTC. Its translation is CASSEEGLAGGRYNEQFF.

The rearrangement links TRBV7-2 to TRBJ2-3, with D tentatively TRBD1 (7 bases). The CDR3 covers 14 residues. V was cut by 4 bases and J by 7 bases, with 15 bases left in between. Per the germline V gene, CDR1 is SGHTA and CDR2 is FQGNSA. CDR3 sequence: CASSSGGGSNTQYF. The CDR3 DNA reads TGTGCCAGCAGCTCTGGAGGGGGCTCGAATACGCAGTATTTT.

The chain combines TRBV5-1 with TRBJ2-2, with D tentatively TRBD1 (5 bases). V lost 1 base, J lost 5 bases, and 9 bases lay in between. The CDR3 has 14 residues. Per the germline V gene, CDR1 is SGHRS and CDR2 is YFSETQ. CDR3 in amino acids: CASSLSGFTGELFF. CDR3 coding DNA: TGCGCCAGCAGCTTGTCAGGGTTTACCGGGGAGCTGTTTTTT.

The chain carries TRBV15 and TRBJ2-7; no clear D. Germline V gene sequence: CDR1 LNHNV, CDR2 YYDKDF (reference sequence). The CDR3 length is 13 residues. Trimming pared 0 bases from V and 6 bases from J, leaving 9 bases between. The CDR3 region has the DNA TGTGCCACCAGCAGAGAAGGCAGGATCGAGCAGTACTTC. As protein: CATSREGRIEQYF.

The CDR3 DNA is TGTGCCAGCATCCAGGGGGGCGGAATTTATGGCTACACCTTC. Protein product: CASIQGGGIYGYTF. This sequence joins TRBV10-3 and TRBJ1-2, with 7 bases identical to TRBD1. The CDR3 is 14 residues long. V gave up 10 bases and J gave up 5 bases; unmatched junction bases: 13. Germline V gene sequence: CDR1 ENHRY, CDR2 SYGVKD.

J is TRBJ2-2 and V is TRBV7-2; 8 bases fit TRBD1. J gave up 1 base and V 4 bases, and 5 bases lay outside the gene matches. CDR1 and CDR2 from the germline V gene are SGHTA and FQGNSA. The CDR3 covers 16 residues. Here the CDR3 DNA reads TGTGCCAGCAGCTCCCAGGGGGCGCAGAACACCGGGGAGCTGTTTTTT. Protein product: CASSSQGAQNTGELFF.

The table lists this clone with a few counts. The gene calls are TRBV28 and TRBJ2-7; the match to TRBD2 covers 9 bases. The CDR3 is 14 amino acids. Per the germline V gene, CDR1 is MDHEN and CDR2 is SYDVKM. V was pared by 8 bases and J by 2 bases, with 7 bases of the junction left unmatched. The CDR3 region is CASGPSGAAYEQYF. The CDR3 DNA reads as TGTGCCAGCGGTCCTAGCGGGGCTGCCTACGAGCAGTACTTC.

The chain recombines TRBV5-1 with TRBJ2-3; D unresolved. V was pared by 5 bases and J by 1 base, with 8 bases between. Germline V gene sequence: CDR1 SGHRS, CDR2 YFSETQ. The CDR3 totals 13 residues. The CDR3 here is CASRAVGTDTQYF. The CDR3, as DNA: TGCGCCAGCAGGGCGGTTGGCACAGATACGCAGTATTTT.

The chain has TRBV7-9 and TRBJ1-6; D is undetermined. Trimming left V 7 bases short and J 5 bases short, with 6 bases between. The CDR3 loop spans 12 amino acids. Germline CDR1 is SEHNR and CDR2 is FQNEAQ (reference sequence). The CDR3 bases are TGTGCCAGCAAACAGAATAATTCACCCCTCCACTTT. Translation: CASKQNNSPLHF. The full variable domain, in which reference TRBV7-9 and TRBJ1-6 provide the parts outside the CDR3, is DTGVSQNPRHKITKRGQNVTFRCDPISEHNRLYWYRQTLGQGPEFLTYFQNEAQLEKSRLLSDRFSAERPKGSFSTLEIQRTEQGDSAMYLCASKQNNSPLHFGNGTRLTVT.

V gene TRBV19 combines with J gene TRBJ2-3; 9 bases match TRBD1. The germline gives CDR1 LNHDA, CDR2 SQIVND (reference sequence). The junction had 2 bases not matched to a gene; V was cut back by 6 bases and J by 1 base. The CDR3 consists of 14 residues. CDR3 sequence reads: CASSGTGRTDTQYF. The CDR3 nucleotides read TGTGCCAGTAGCGGGACAGGGCGCACAGATACGCAGTATTTT.

V is TRBV9 and J is TRBJ2-2, with unresolved D. The V gene's germline CDR1 is SGDLS and CDR2 YYNGEE. Trimming took off 0 bases at V and 5 bases at J, with 8 bases between the two ends. The CDR3 is 14 residues long. The CDR3: CASSVVVATGELFF. CDR3 in DNA: TGTGCCAGCAGCGTAGTGGTCGCAACCGGGGAGCTGTTTTTT.

The chain couples TRBV10-1 to TRBJ2-1; TRBD2 matches 10 bases. V lost 5 bases to trimming and J lost 2 bases; unmatched junction nucleotides: 9. The CDR3 contains 17 residues. CDR1 WNHNN and CDR2 SYGVQD come from the germline V gene (reference sequence). Here the CDR3 DNA reads TGCGCCAGCAGTCGAGCGGGGGGGCCCCAAACCTACAATGAGCAGTTCTTC. Protein sequence: CASSRAGGPQTYNEQFF.

The chain joins TRBV7-9 to TRBJ2-5, with 7 bases identical to TRBD2. Matching the DNA end better, TRBJ2-7 makes the J call doubtful. The CDR3 is 15 residues long. Germline CDR1 SEHNR, CDR2 FQNEAQ (reference sequence). For the CDR3, the DNA is TGTGCCAGCAGCCTAGGGAGGGCGAGCTCCTACGAGCAGTACTTC. It encodes CASSLGRASSYEQYF.

The genes are TRBV7-9 and TRBJ2-6; unclear D gene. V was shortened by 3 bases and J by 3 bases, with 6 bases between the two germline ends. This CDR3 has 14 residues. Looked up from germline, CDR1 is SEHNR and CDR2 is FQNEAQ (reference sequence). CDR3 region: CASSLSGGANVLTF. The CDR3, as DNA: TGTGCCAGCAGCTTGTCTGGTGGGGCCAACGTCCTGACTTTC. The whole variable domain, filled in from reference TRBV7-9 and TRBJ2-6, reads DTGVSQNPRHKITKRGQNVTFRCDPISEHNRLYWYRQTLGQGPEFLTYFQNEAQLEKSRLLSDRFSAERPKGSFSTLEIQRTEQGDSAMYLCASSLSGGANVLTFGAGSRLTVL.

The rearrangement joins TRBV5-1 to TRBJ2-2; D may be TRBD1 or TRBD2 (6 bases each). V was trimmed by 4 bases and J by 6 bases, leaving 19 bases between them. The CDR3 runs 16 residues. Germline CDR1 is SGHRS and CDR2 is YFSETQ. CDR3 bases: TGCGCCAGCAGCCCCGGGGGCCAGGGGACTCCCGGGGAGCTGTTTTTT. It yields the protein CASSPGGQGTPGELFF.

V and J are TRBV5-1 and TRBJ2-7, with TRBD2 matching 8 bases. Germline loops: CDR1 SGHRS, CDR2 YFSETQ. V trimming: 2 bases; J trimming: 2 bases; junction bases outside the gene matches: 15. This CDR3 contains 18 residues. CDR3 loop: CASSFMPSGSPVAYEQYF. The CDR3 DNA sequence: TGCGCCAGCAGCTTCATGCCCAGCGGGAGTCCGGTGGCCTACGAGCAGTACTTC. Based on the CDR3 plus reference TRBV5-1 and TRBJ2-7, the full variable domain is KAGVTQTPRYLIKTRGQQVTLSCSPISGHRSVSWYQQTPGQGLQFLFEYFSETQRNKGNFPGRFSGRQFSNSRSEMNVSTLELGDSALYLCASSFMPSGSPVAYEQYFGPGTRLTVT.

This clone turned up a few times. The V gene is TRBV27, the J gene TRBJ2-6; D may be TRBD1 or TRBD2 (5 bases each). Between the trimmed V and J ends, which lost 4 bases and 0 bases, there was a span of 7 bases. CDR1 and CDR2 (germline): MNHEY, SMNVEV (reference sequence). This CDR3 comprises 15 residues. This CDR3 is CASSSGASGANVLTF. Here the CDR3 DNA reads TGTGCCAGCAGTTCCGGGGCCTCTGGGGCCAACGTCCTGACTTTC.

This rearrangement joins TRBV4-1 to TRBJ1-1; weak D call: TRBD1 (5 bases). Germline CDR1 MGHRA, CDR2 YSYEKL. The CDR3 runs 16 residues. V gave up 1 base and J gave up 0 bases, with 12 bases separating them. The chain's CDR3 is CASSQGAGTLNTEAFF. CDR3 nucleotide sequence: TGCGCCAGCAGCCAAGGAGCTGGGACCTTGAACACTGAAGCTTTCTTT.

The V and J genes are TRBV20-1 and TRBJ2-7; D ambiguous. The CDR3 covers 11 residues. V shed 3 bases and J shed 5 bases, with 8 bases lying between them. Germline CDR1 is DFQATT and CDR2 is SNEGSKA (reference sequence). CDR3 DNA sequence: TGCAGTGCTAGCCCAACAAACGAGCAGTACTTC. Translating gives CSASPTNEQYF.

Only a few counts were recorded for this clone. The chain employs TRBV2 and TRBJ2-7; 11 bases match TRBD2. The junction had 1 base not matched to a gene; V was cut back by 6 bases and J by 3 bases. This CDR3 contains 13 residues. Germline loops: CDR1 SNHLY, CDR2 FYNNEI. CDR3 sequence reads: CASRGTSGYEQYF. CDR3 bases: TGTGCCAGCAGAGGGACTAGCGGCTACGAGCAGTACTTC.

V is TRBV4-1 and J is TRBJ1-2; no clear D gene. The V gene lost 2 bases and the J gene lost 3 bases, with 13 bases spanning the gap. Germline loops: CDR1 MGHRA, CDR2 YSYEKL. The CDR3 runs 15 residues. The chain's CDR3 is CASSQTQTRDYGYTF. CDR3 nucleotides: TGCGCCAGCAGCCAAACCCAAACCCGGGACTATGGCTACACCTTC.